The clone carrying this T cell receptor (beta chain) has a count of ten or more. Antigen unknown. The data were taken from a study of T cells in Graves' hyperthyroidism and ophthalmopathy. Findings of the study overall: A model built on 13 V-J features separated ophthalmopathy from stable hyperthyroidism.

The investigators amplified TCR beta CDR3 regions from RNA transcripts. HTBI primers were the set used in a first-round RT-PCR of the TCR CDR3. In TCRdb, the multiplex PCR reads were re-called with MiXCR into one record per CDR3 protein. This sample carries 540,000 or so distinct CDR3 sequences, under 60% of them seen once, and the ten largest clones take 15% to 20%. Patients were excluded for uncontrolled infection, other autoimmune disease, pregnancy or lactation. Orbital computed tomography and thyroid ultrasound, together with serum TRAb and thyroxine and clinical symptoms, were used for diagnoses. The CDR3 contains 13 residues. The germline V and J ends were trimmed by 9 bases and 11 bases, with 22 bases remaining between them. Germline CDR1 is SGHTA and CDR2 is FQGNSA.

The clonotype originates from an adult woman with Graves' disease, either hyperthyroidism or ophthalmopathy (not recorded which). Sequenced: peripheral blood or thyroid tissue (not recorded which). The chain has TRBV7-2 and TRBJ1-1; D is ambiguous. CDR3 coding DNA: TGTGCCAGTACTACCCCCACAGCGGAGCGGGCTTTCTTT. Its protein is CASTTPTAERAFF.